What follows are 7 T cell receptor beta chains derived from one specimen sequenced in a study of T cell responses to AZD1222 COVID-19 vaccine. The table came from immunoSEQ multiplex PCR; TCRdb's copy has only in-frame clones and leaves some out. The sample holds 120,000 to 150,000 clones, approximately 89% seen once. The specimen comprised peripheral blood, sampled 28 days after the second AZD1222 dose. The receptors were gathered from an adult who received the AZD1222 COVID-19 vaccine.

The chain is built from TRBV19 and TRBJ1-1; TRBD1 might be the D (5 bases). The V and J ends lost 11 bases and 1 base respectively, with 14 bases between them. This CDR3 has 13 amino acids. Germline assignment: CDR1 LNHDA and CDR2 SQIVND (reference sequence). The chain's CDR3 is CASMAGGNTEAFF. The CDR3 DNA sequence: TGTGCCTCTATGGCGGGGGGGAACACTGAAGCTTTCTTT.

The chain links TRBV6-2 or TRBV6-3 to TRBJ2-3; D gene unclear. Germline CDR1 MNHEY, CDR2 SVGEGT. The V end was cut by 2 bases, the J end by 2 bases, with 8 bases between. The CDR3 extends over 14 amino acids. The CDR3 DNA reads as TGTGCCAGCAGTTACACGGAGTCCACAGATACGCAGTATTTT. Its protein product is CASSYTESTDTQYF.

The J gene is TRBJ1-2, the V gene TRBV18; 8 bases line up with TRBD1. The V gene's germline CDR1 is KGHSH and CDR2 LQKENI. The V and J ends lost 6 bases and 0 bases, in that order; junction bases with no gene match: 6. This CDR3 contains 15 residues. CDR3 bases: TGTGCCAGCTCCCCAGGACAGGGCTCTAACTATGGCTACACCTTC. Translating gives CASSPGQGSNYGYTF. Variable domain in full (rest from reference TRBV18 and TRBJ1-2): NAGVMQNPRHLVRRRGQEARLRCSPMKGHSHVYWYRQLPEEGLKFMVYLQKENIIDESGMPKERFSAEFPKEGPSILRIQQVVRGDSAAYFCASSPGQGSNYGYTFGSGTRLTVV.

The V gene is TRBV5-5, the J gene TRBJ2-7, with TRBD2 as a possible D gene (5 bases). This CDR3 contains 14 residues. CDR1 SGHKS and CDR2 YYEKEE come from the germline V gene (reference sequence). Trimming removed 0 bases at V and 5 bases at J, with 12 bases between. The CDR3 nucleotides are TGTGCCAGCAGCTTGGGTGAGGGCTCGGACGAGCAGTACTTC. This translates into CASSLGEGSDEQYF.

The chain uses TRBV6-1 and TRBJ1-1, with D perhaps TRBD1 (5 bases). Germline loops: CDR1 MNHNS, CDR2 SASEGT. CDR3 length equals 13 residues. V lost 0 bases, J lost 11 bases, and 13 bases lay in between. The CDR3 spells CASSEAQGRGAFF. CDR3 DNA sequence: TGTGCCAGCAGTGAAGCTCAGGGTCGAGGTGCTTTCTTT.

The CDR3 DNA follows: TGTGCCAGCAGCCAAGTTAGAAGCGGGAGGGATGAGCAGTTCTTC. Encoded protein: CASSQVRSGRDEQFF. V usage is TRBV3-1 (or the pseudogene TRBV3-2) and J usage is TRBJ2-1, with 10 positions matching TRBD2. The CDR3 runs to 15 residues. CDR1 and CDR2 from the germline V gene are LGHDT and YNNKEL (reference sequence). The ends lost 1 base at V and 8 bases at J; junction bases unmatched: 5.

The J gene is TRBJ1-1, the V gene TRBV5-1; TRBD1 matches at 7 bases. The J segment lost 6 bases and the V segment lost 0 bases, leaving 2 bases of the junction unmatched. The CDR3 is 13 amino acids. CDR1 is SGHRS and CDR2 is YFSETQ in the germline V gene. The CDR3 sequence: CASSLGQGAEAFF. The DNA of the CDR3 is TGCGCCAGCAGCTTGGGTCAGGGGGCTGAAGCTTTCTTT.